The 8 T cell receptor beta chains listed next were all sequenced from one sample in a study of shared clonotypes between healthy human individuals. Sequencing was performed with immunoSEQ multiplex PCR; in TCRdb, only in-frame clones are kept and a portion is missing. The sample contains roughly 2,000,000 clones, just under 95% of which appear only once. Positive CCR7 selection of CD45RO-negative cells yielded the naive CD8 cells, and terminally differentiated effector memory CD45RA+ cells were excluded. Sequenced: naive CD8+ T cells sorted from blood. The receptors here all came from a man aged 18 to 30 in good health.

The genes are TRBV6-1 and TRBJ1-5, with no clear D. Trimming stripped 2 bases from V and 9 bases from J, with 11 bases between. The CDR3 has 13 amino acids. Germline assignment: CDR1 MNHNS and CDR2 SASEGT. In nucleotides, the CDR3 is TGTGCCAGCAGTGAAACCTTGGGCTGGCCCCAGCATTTT. It is translated as CASSETLGWPQHF.

This clone was seen a few times. V and J are TRBV30 and TRBJ1-2, with D tentatively TRBD1 (6 bases). Germline values: CDR1 GTSNPN, CDR2 SVGIG (reference sequence). There are 11 residues in the CDR3. The CDR3 loop is CVNRDTYGYTF. The CDR3 nucleotides are TGTGTCAACCGGGACACCTATGGCTACACCTTC.

The genes are TRBV6-4 and TRBJ1-1; perhaps TRBD1 as D (6 bases). V was trimmed by 6 bases and J by 3 bases, leaving 14 bases between them. The CDR3 is 14 residues long. Per germline, CDR1 MRHNA and CDR2 SNTAGT. CDR3 region: CASRGHREHTEAFF. The CDR3 DNA is TGTGCCAGCAGGGGCCACAGGGAGCACACTGAAGCTTTCTTT.

The chain links TRBV27 to TRBJ1-6; no clear D gene. V was trimmed by 0 bases and J by 0 bases, leaving 9 bases between them. Looked up from germline, CDR1 is MNHEY and CDR2 is SMNVEV (reference sequence). The CDR3 spans 17 residues. As DNA, the CDR3 is TGTGCCAGCAGTTTATCGGCCGGGAACTCCTATAATTCACCCCTCCACTTT. It is translated as CASSLSAGNSYNSPLHF.

This sequence joins TRBV29-1 and TRBJ1-1; D might be TRBD1 (5 bases). With 5 bases removed from V and 5 bases from J, the gap between germline ends came to 21 bases. Germline-derived CDR1 and CDR2 are SQVTM and ANQGSEA. The CDR3 runs 15 residues. CDR3 DNA sequence: TGCAGCGTTTGCGAACCTGGGGGTGGAGTAACTGAAGCTTTCTTT. Residues: CSVCEPGGGVTEAFF.

The rearrangement joins TRBV27 to TRBJ1-5, with D possibly TRBD1 on 6 matching bases. The germline V gene encodes CDR1 MNHEY and CDR2 SMNVEV (reference sequence). Trimming left V 3 bases short and J 5 bases short, with 8 bases between. There are 13 residues in the CDR3. DNA of the CDR3: TGTGCCAGCAGTTTCTCAGGGGATCAGCCCCAGCATTTT. Translation: CASSFSGDQPQHF.

The genes are TRBV13 and TRBJ2-7; D not certain. This CDR3 comprises 14 residues. Germline-derived CDR1 and CDR2 are PRHDT and FYEKMQ (reference sequence). Trimming cost V 6 bases and J 2 bases, with 14 bases left between them. The CDR3 DNA reads TGTGCCAGCAGTGAGGTCCACGCGGCCTACGAGCAGTACTTC. Protein sequence: CASSEVHAAYEQYF.

About this clone itself: Other DNA variants within this sample encode the same CDR3. This chain joins TRBV4-3 and TRBJ2-3; possibly TRBD1 for D (6 bases). V lost 4 bases and J lost 0, with 14 bases in between. Germline-derived CDR1 and CDR2 are LGHNA and YSLEER. This CDR3 has 16 amino acids. The CDR3 sequence: CASSRLTGVSTDTQYF. The DNA for the CDR3 is TGCGCCAGCAGCCGACTGACAGGTGTAAGCACAGATACGCAGTATTTT.